The sequence of this TCR beta chain was determined in a study of shared clonotypes between healthy human individuals. Caucasian adults living in Nashville, Tennessee, provided all samples. It was into CD45RA+ naive and CD45RA-negative memory subsets that the CD4+ cells were split. The data were produced by immunoSEQ multiplex PCR, yet TCRdb's version contains in-frame clones alone and is incomplete. The sample holds roughly 2.4 million clones; 95% are singletons and the top ten take approximately 0.13%. The study's findings and limits: Estimated richness was generally greater in naive than memory subsets. Between a few donors, naive CD4 clonotypes were shared at a level of around 4.8%.

A note on this clone: Its target is not known.

Sequenced: naive CD4+ T cells sorted from blood. Described subset: CD45RA+ positively selected. The receptor was derived from a man aged 18 to 29 in good health.

In nucleotides, the CDR3 is TGCGCCAGCAGCTACGGACGGAATCAGCCCCAGCATTTT. It specifies CASSYGRNQPQHF. The J gene is TRBJ1-5, the V gene TRBV5-1; no reliable D call. Germline CDR1 is SGHRS and CDR2 is YFSETQ. The CDR3 is 13 residues long. Trimming took off 3 bases at V and 4 bases at J, with 8 bases between the two ends. Variable domain in full (rest from reference TRBV5-1 and TRBJ1-5): KAGVTQTPRYLIKTRGQQVTLSCSPISGHRSVSWYQQTPGQGLQFLFEYFSETQRNKGNFPGRFSGRQFSNSRSEMNVSTLELGDSALYLCASSYGRNQPQHFGDGTRLSIL.